This T cell receptor beta chain was profiled in a study of shared clonotypes between healthy human individuals (dated by TCRdb to 2020 to 2021). Turning to the overall study: Three men and two women, aged 18 to 49 years, made up the cohort. For each donor, three plates each were used for CD4 naive and CD4 memory, two plates were used for CD8 naive, and one plate was used for CD8 memory. To estimate repertoire size and how much clonotype sharing occurs between individuals, the study deeply sequenced the blood TCR repertoires of about five healthy adults. Different laboratories and diverse techniques were used to prepare libraries and sequence TCR repertoires, to increase sequencing depth and limit assay-specific biases. Per donor, leukapheresis produced somewhere between about 0.85 and 10 billion PBMCs. What the research found in general, with its limitations: Based on pairwise subsampling, the degree of clonotype sharing among donors was expected to be affected by sequencing depth. Because the study included only a small number of donors, the genetic and exposure-history diversity represented was limited. Estimated clonotype richness was generally larger for naive than for memory subsets. Only blood was sampled, and tissue TCR repertoires likely differ from those in blood. When several donors were compared, the shared fraction of clonotypes was about 5% for naive CD4, roughly 3.3% for naive CD8, 2.3% for memory CD4, and 0.35% to 0.5% for memory CD8. Higher generation probabilities were observed for clonotypes shared by all four sorted-subset donors than for non-shared clonotypes. Rarefaction of sorted-subset datasets indicated incomplete sequencing despite the large sequencing depth.

On this clone: Its binding antigen is unknown. No base quality values were provided; no much bigger clone lies one nucleotide off.

Using the deep immunoSEQ assay, TCR CDR3 regions were amplified from genomic DNA by multiplex PCR. Extracted genomic DNA from each cell subset was distributed evenly across all wells of several immunoSEQ 96-well plates, and each plate was treated as a replicate. For sorted subsets, roughly 200 ng of genomic DNA, equivalent to some 30,000 T cell genomes, went into each replicate PCR. Purified libraries were quantified with a Qubit 3.0 fluorometer, sized on a Bioanalyzer 2100, and re-quantified with the KAPA Library Quantification kit. Each immunoSEQ 96-well plate was sequenced on its own single-read 150-cycle Illumina NextSeq 550 flow cell. In the source study's methods: Because the immunoSEQ output included only junctional sequences and no quality scores, the filtering could not be the same as the filtering used for full-length reads. Sequences were annotated with PyIR, a Python wrapper for IgBLAST v1.9, using IMGT germline references to assign V/J genes and CDR3. Any read was removed if the V/J assignment was weak (E-value above 1e-6), the CDR3 was missing, or the read contained stop codons, out-of-frame junctions, or ambiguous translated residues. V3J clonotypes were defined as sequences sharing an identical inferred V gene, J gene, and CDR3 amino acid sequence. Percentage overlap between repertoires was computed as shared unique clonotypes divided by the size of the smaller repertoire. Richness of each repertoire was evaluated using RTK rarefaction, the Chao1 estimator, and Recon v2.1 estimates of unobserved clonotypes. OLGA was used to compute generation probabilities for all TCRbeta clonotypes that the gDNA method yielded from a few donors. TCRdb provides this immuneACCESS table in a form limited to in-frame rearrangements. Some clones are lacking; in checked studies, under half of them reflect an unresolved V gene, and why the rest are absent is not known. That table gives V, J and clone size, and the DNA gave D and trimming. In this sample the table shows under 650,000 clones, 90% to 96% of which occur a single time. Of the sample, 0.06% is held by the ten largest clones.

Healthy HIV-negative adults with no recently reported acute infections or vaccinations were included as donors. Every donor was a Caucasian adult living in Nashville, Tennessee, USA. CD4+ T cells were enriched by magnetic negative selection, after which naive cells were positively selected on CD45RA and the negative fraction was taken as the memory subset. Blood was collected by leukapheresis, and PBMCs were isolated by Ficoll-Histopaque density gradient centrifugation and then cryopreserved in liquid nitrogen vapor phase. Analytical flow cytometry was used to check the purity and quantity of each magnetically sorted T cell population. From each sorted fraction, genomic DNA was isolated and quantified by UV absorbance on a Nanodrop 2000c. V drops 3 bases and J drops 4 bases, leaving 10 bases in between. The germline V gene provides CDR1 MGHRA and CDR2 YSYEKL. The CDR3 runs 14 amino acids, cysteine and phenylalanine included. The DNA shown is the 42-base CDR3, in frame from base 1.

Recombination linked TRBV4-1 to TRBJ1-3; no D gene call is confident. Sequencing was performed on naive CD4+ T cells sorted from blood. In the paper's terms, the cell subset or site label means: CD45RA+ positively selected. This TCR was sampled from a woman in her twenties or thirties in good health. CDR3 sequence: CASSQRPSGNTIYF. The bases are TGCGCCAGCAGCCAGCGGCCGTCCGGAAACACCATATATTTT.